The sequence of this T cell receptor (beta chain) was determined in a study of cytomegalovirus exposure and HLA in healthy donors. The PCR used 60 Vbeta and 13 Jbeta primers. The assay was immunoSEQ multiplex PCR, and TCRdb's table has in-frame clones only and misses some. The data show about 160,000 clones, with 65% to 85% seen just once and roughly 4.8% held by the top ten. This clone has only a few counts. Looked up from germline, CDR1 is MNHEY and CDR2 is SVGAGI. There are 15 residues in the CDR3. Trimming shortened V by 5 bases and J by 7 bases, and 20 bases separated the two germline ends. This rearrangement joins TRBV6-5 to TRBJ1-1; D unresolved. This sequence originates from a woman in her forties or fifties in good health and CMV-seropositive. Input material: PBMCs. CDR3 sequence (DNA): TGTGCCAGCAGTCGTGAATTCGGGTACGCGAGTGAAGCTTTCTTT. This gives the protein CASSREFGYASEAFF.